This T cell receptor beta chain was found in a study of response to subunit inactivated influenza vaccine. General observations from the study: Few new T cells, the authors suggested, are recruited by each seasonal influenza vaccination.

Only a few counts were recorded for this clonotype. Its target is unknown. TCRdb independently ran MiXCR on the RT-PCR reads; one entry per CDR3 protein. Of hundreds of thousands of distinct CDR3 sequences listed, less than 15% are singletons. Germline V CDR1 and CDR2: MNHEY, SVGEGT. V was trimmed by 2 bases and J by 7 bases, leaving 24 bases between them. This CDR3 region has 18 residues. This sequence originates from a man in his fifties who received an inactivated influenza vaccine. The rearrangement uses TRBV6-2 or TRBV6-3 and TRBJ2-1; D not certain. The material sequenced was PBMCs from blood, taken less than 15 days before vaccination. The CDR3 here is CASSYRSWTPRGLNEQFF. In DNA form, the CDR3 reads TGTGCCAGCAGTTACAGGTCTTGGACCCCGCGCGGATTGAATGAGCAGTTCTTC.